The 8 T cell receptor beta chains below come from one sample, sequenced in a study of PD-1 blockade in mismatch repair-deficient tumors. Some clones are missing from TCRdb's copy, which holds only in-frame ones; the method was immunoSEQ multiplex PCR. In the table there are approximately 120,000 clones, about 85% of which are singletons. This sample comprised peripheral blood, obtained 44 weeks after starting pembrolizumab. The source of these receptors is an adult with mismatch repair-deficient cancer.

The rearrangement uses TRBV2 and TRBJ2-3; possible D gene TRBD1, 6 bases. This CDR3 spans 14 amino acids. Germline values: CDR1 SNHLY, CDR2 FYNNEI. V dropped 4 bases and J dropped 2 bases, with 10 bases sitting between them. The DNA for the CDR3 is TGTGCCAGCAGTGTCTACAGGGTCACAGATACGCAGTATTTT. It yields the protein CASSVYRVTDTQYF.

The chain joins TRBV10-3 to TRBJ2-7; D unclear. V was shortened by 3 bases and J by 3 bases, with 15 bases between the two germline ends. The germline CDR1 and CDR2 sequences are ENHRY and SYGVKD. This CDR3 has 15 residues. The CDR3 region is CAISEVAQVSYEQYF. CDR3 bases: TGTGCCATCAGTGAAGTTGCCCAAGTTAGCTACGAGCAGTACTTC.

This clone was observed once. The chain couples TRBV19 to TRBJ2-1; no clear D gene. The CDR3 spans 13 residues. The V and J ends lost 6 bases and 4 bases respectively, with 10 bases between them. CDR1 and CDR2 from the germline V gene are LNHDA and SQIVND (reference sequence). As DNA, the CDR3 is TGTGCCAGTAGGGATGACTTATACAATGAGCAGTTCTTC. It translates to CASRDDLYNEQFF.

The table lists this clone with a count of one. The DNA of the CDR3 is TGTGCCAGCACCAACCGGGGCCGGTTCAATGAAAAACTGTTTTTT. This codes for CASTNRGRFNEKLFF. The chain has TRBV6-5 and TRBJ1-4, with D possibly being TRBD1 (5 bases). The CDR3 length is 15 residues. V lost 7 bases and J 5 bases, leaving 17 bases between the germline ends. Germline V gene sequence: CDR1 MNHEY, CDR2 SVGAGI.

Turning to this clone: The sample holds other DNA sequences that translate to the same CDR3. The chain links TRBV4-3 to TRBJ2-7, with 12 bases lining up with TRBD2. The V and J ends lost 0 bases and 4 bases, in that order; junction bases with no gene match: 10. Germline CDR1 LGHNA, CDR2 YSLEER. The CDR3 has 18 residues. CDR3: CASSQDSPSGRGLYEQYF. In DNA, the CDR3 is TGCGCCAGCAGCCAAGATTCCCCTAGCGGGAGGGGGTTATACGAGCAGTACTTC.

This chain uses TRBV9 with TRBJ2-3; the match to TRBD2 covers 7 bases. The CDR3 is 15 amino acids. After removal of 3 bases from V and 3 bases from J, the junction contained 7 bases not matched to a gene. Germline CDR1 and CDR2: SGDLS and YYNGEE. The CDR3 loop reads CASSESGIGTDTQYF. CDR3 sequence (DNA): TGTGCCAGCAGCGAAAGCGGGATAGGTACAGATACGCAGTATTTT.

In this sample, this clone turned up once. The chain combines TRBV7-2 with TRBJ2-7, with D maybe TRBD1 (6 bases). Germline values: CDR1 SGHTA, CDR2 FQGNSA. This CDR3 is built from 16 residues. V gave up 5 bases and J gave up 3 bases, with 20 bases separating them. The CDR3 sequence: CASSTTDRTLYYEQYF. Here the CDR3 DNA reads TGTGCCAGCAGCACCACCGACAGGACTCTCTACTACGAGCAGTACTTC.

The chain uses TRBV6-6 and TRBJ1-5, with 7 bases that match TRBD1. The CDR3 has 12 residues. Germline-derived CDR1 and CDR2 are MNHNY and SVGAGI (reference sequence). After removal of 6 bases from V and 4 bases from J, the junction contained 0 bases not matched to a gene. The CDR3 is CASRQGNQPQHF. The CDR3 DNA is TGTGCCAGCAGACAGGGGAATCAGCCCCAGCATTTT.